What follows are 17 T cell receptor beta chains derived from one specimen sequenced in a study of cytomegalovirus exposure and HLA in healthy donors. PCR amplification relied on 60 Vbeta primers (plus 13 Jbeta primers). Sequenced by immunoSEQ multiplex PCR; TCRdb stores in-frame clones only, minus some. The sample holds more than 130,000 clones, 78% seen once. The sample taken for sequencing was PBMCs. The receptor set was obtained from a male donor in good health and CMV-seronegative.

In DNA form, the CDR3 reads TGCGCCAGCAGCCCCCGGACAGGGACCTACGAGCAGTACTTC. Encoded protein: CASSPRTGTYEQYF. The chain combines TRBV4-1 with TRBJ2-7, with TRBD1 matching over 8 bases. Germline V gene lookup returns CDR1 MGHRA and CDR2 YSYEKL. The CDR3 sequence is 14 residues long. V trimming: 4 bases; J trimming: 2 bases; junction bases outside the gene matches: 4.

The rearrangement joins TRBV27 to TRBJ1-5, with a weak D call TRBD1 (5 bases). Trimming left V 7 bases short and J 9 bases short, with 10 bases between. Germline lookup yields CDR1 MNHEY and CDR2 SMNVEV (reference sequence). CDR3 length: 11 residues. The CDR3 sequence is CASNRPGPQHF. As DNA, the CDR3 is TGTGCCAGCAACAGGCCTGGGCCCCAGCATTTT.

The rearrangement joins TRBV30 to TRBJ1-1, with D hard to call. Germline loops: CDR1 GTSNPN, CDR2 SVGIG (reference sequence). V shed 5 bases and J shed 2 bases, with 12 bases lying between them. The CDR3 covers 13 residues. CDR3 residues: CAWDGLRNTEAFF. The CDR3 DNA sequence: TGTGCCTGGGATGGTCTGAGAAACACTGAAGCTTTCTTT.

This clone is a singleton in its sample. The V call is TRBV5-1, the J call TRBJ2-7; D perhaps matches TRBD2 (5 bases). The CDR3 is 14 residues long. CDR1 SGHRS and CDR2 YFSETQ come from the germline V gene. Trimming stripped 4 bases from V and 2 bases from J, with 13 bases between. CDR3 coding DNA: TGCGCCAGCAGCGTGGGGAGCCTAACCTACGAGCAGTACTTC. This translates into CASSVGSLTYEQYF.

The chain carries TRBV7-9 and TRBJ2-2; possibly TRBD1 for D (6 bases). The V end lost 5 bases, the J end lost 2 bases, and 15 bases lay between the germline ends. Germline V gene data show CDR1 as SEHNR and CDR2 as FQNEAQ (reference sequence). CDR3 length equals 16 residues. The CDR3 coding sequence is TGTGCCAGCAGCCCATCCACCGGGACAAACACCGGGGAGCTGTTTTTT. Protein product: CASSPSTGTNTGELFF.

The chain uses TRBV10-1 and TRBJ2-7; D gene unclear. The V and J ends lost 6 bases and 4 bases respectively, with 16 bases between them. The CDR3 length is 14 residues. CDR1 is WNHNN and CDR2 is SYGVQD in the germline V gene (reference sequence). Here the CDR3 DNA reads TGCGCCAGCAGCCTGGGCCAAGTTGGTTACGAGCAGTACTTC. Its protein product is CASSLGQVGYEQYF.

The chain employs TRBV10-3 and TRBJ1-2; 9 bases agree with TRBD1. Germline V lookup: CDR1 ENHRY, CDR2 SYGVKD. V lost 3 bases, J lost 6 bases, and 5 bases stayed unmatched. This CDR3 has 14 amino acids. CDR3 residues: CAISEFDRGDGYTF. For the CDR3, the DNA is TGTGCCATCAGTGAATTTGACAGGGGGGATGGCTACACCTTC.

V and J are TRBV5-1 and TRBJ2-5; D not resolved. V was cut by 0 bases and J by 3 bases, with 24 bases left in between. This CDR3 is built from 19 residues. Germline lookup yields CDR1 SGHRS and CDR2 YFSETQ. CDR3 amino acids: CASSLVSQVLPCRKETQYF. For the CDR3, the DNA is TGCGCCAGCAGCTTGGTAAGTCAGGTCCTACCCTGTCGCAAAGAGACCCAGTACTTC.

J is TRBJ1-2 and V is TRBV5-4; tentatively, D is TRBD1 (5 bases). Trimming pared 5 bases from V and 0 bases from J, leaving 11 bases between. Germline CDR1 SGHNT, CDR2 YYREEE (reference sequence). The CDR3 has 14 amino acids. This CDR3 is CASSSRVANYGYTF. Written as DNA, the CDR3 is TGTGCCAGCAGTTCCAGGGTCGCTAACTATGGCTACACCTTC.

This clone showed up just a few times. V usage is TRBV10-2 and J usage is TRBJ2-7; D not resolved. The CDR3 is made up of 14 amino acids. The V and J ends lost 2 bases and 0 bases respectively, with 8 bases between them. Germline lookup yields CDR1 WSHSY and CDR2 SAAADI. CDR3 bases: TGCGCCAGCAGTGAGGGGCTGGCCTCCTACGAGCAGTACTTC. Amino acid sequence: CASSEGLASYEQYF.

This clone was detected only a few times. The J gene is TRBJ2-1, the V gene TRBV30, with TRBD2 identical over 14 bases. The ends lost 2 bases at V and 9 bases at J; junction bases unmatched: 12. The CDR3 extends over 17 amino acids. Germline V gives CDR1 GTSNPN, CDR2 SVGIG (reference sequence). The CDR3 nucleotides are TGTGCCTGGAGTAGACCCGGGACTAGCGGGAGAATAATTGAGCAGTTCTTC. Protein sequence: CAWSRPGTSGRIIEQFF.

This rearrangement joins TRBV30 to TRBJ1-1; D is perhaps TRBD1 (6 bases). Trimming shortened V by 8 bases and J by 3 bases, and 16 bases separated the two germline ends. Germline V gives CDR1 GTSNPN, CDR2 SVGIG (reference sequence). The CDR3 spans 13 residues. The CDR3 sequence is CAGAVGGDTEAFF. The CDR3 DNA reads TGTGCCGGAGCAGTAGGGGGAGACACTGAAGCTTTCTTT. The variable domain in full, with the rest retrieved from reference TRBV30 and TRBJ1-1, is SQTIHQWPATLVQPVGSPLSLECTVEGTSNPNLYWYRQAAGRGLQLLFYSVGIGQISSEVPQNLSASRPQDRQFILSSKKLLLSDSGFYLCAGAVGGDTEAFFGQGTRLTVV.

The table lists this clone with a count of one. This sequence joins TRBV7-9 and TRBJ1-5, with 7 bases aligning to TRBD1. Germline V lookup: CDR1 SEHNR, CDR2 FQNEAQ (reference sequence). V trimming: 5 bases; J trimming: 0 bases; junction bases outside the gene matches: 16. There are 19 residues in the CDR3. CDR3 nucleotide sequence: TGTGCCAGCAGCCACACCTACCGGGACAGAAAGTTTAGCAATCAGCCCCAGCATTTT. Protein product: CASSHTYRDRKFSNQPQHF.

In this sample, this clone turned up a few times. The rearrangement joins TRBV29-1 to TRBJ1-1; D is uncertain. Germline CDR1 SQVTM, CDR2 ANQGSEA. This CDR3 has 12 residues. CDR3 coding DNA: TGCTTCGCGGGCCAGCCGAACACTGAAGCTTTCTTT. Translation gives CFAGQPNTEAFF.

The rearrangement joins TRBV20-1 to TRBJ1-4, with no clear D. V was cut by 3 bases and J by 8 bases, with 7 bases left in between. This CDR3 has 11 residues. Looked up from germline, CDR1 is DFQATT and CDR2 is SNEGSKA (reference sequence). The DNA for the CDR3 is TGCAGTGCTAGTTCGGGGGAAAAACTGTTTTTT. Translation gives CSASSGEKLFF.

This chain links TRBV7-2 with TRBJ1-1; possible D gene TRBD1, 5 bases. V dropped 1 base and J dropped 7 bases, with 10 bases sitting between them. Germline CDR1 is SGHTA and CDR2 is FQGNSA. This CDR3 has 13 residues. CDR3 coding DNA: TGTGCCAGCAGCTTAGACAGGACCTGTGAAGCTTTCTTT. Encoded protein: CASSLDRTCEAFF.

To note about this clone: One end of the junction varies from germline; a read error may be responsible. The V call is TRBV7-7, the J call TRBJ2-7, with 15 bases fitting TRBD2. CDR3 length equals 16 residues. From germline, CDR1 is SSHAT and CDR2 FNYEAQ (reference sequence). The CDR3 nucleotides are TGTGCTAGCAGCCAGGGACTAGCGGGGGGCCGTTACGAGCAGTACTTC. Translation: CASSQGLAGGRYEQYF.